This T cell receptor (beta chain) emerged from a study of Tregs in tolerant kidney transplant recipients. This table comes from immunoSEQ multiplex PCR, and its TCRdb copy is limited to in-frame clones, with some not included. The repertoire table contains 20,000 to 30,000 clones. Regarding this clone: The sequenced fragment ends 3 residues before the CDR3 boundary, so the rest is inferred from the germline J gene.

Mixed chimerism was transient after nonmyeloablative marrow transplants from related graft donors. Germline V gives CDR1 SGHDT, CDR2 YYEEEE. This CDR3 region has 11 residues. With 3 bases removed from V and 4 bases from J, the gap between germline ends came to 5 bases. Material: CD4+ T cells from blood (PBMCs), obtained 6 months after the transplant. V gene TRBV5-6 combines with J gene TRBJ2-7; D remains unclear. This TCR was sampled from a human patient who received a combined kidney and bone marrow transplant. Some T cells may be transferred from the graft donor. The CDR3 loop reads CASSSKYEQYF. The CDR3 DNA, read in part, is TGTGCCAGCAGCTCAAAATACGAG.